The subject of this entry is one T cell receptor (beta chain). Its antigen target is currently unknown. Nothing much larger sits one base from this clone, and base qualities are not available. The treatment or condition label, read with the paper, signifies: some 19 received Ad26.COV2.S at low or high dose, single or two shots; 5 received placebo; per-sample allocation not given. Repertoires of vaccine and placebo recipients were sequenced from samples taken on day 63 after the first injection. Cohort 1b enrolled some 25 adults aged 18-55 years at a single site in Boston, USA, between 29 July and 7 August 2020. Ad26.COV2.S was a replication-incompetent adenovirus type 26 vector that expressed a prefusion-stabilized SARS-CoV-2 spike protein derived from the original Wuhan strain. This sample was included in a study of Ad26.COV2.S vaccination and SARS-CoV-2 variants (dated by TCRdb to 2020 to 2023). Study-level background: Donors in the vaccine arm were drawn from COV1001, a multicentre, randomized, double-blind, placebo-controlled phase I-IIa trial testing Ad26.COV2.S in healthy adults. Ad26.COV2.S was given intramuscularly at 5x10^10 or 1x10^11 viral particles, as a single shot or as two shots 56 days apart. TCRbeta repertoire sequencing served as the tool for gauging how specific and how broad the SARS-CoV-2-reactive T cell receptors were following Ad26.COV2.S vaccination. The TCR-sequenced set comprised about 32 samples: around 20 Ad26.COV2.S vaccine recipients, 5 placebo recipients and 8 SARS-CoV-2 convalescent individuals. Trial participants were randomized into five groups of five, in which low-dose or high-dose Ad26.COV2.S was given once or twice, or placebo was given on both occasions. Investigators did not know the trial group allocation while performing experiments and assessing outcomes. Results the study describes overall, beyond this receptor: The study lacked the statistical power to compare responses across vaccine doses or regimens. It was noted by the authors that total T cell responses may have been underestimated by the TCR breadth and depth analyses. Vaccine and placebo recipients had similar non-spike TCR breadth, a finding consistent with the vaccine containing only spike. After vaccination, substantial breadth of spike-specific CD8+ and CD4+ T cell responses was reported. Spike-specific TCR breadth was higher in Ad26.COV2.S recipients than in placebo recipients (P = 0.0014).

The CDR3 numbers 14 residues from cysteine through phenylalanine. Only the CDR3 DNA stays, 42 bases, in frame from base 1. From V the trimming removes 4 bases and from J it removes 2 bases, while the gene matches leave 3 bases of the junction unaccounted for. CDR1 and CDR2 were assigned from the germline V gene as MDHEN and SYDVKM. The immunoSEQ Assay was the method used to sequence TCRbeta CDR3 regions. After extraction, genomic DNA underwent amplification by bias-controlled multiplex PCR, followed by high-throughput sequencing. The source study handled its data this way. To quantify the absolute abundance of each unique TCRbeta CDR3 region, sequences were collapsed and filtered. T cell fraction was estimated by normalizing TCRbeta template counts to usable DNA, with usable DNA measured through amplification of reference genes found in all nucleated cells. Repertoire TCRs were annotated as SARS-CoV-2-specific by exact matching of V gene, CDR3 amino acid sequence and J gene to a known reactive TCR set. MIRA supplied the reference SARS-CoV-2 TCR set, which was filtered for enrichment in COVID-19-positive ImmuneCODE repertoires so that public or cross-reactive TCRs were removed. Based on the MIRA antigens, annotated TCRs were further analysed at the level of specific ORF or position within ORF. Depth was the summed frequency of annotated unique rearrangements, while breadth was defined as annotated unique rearrangements over total unique productive rearrangements. Two-sided Wilcoxon rank-sum tests were used to compare TCR breadth between groups. The table comes from immuneACCESS by way of TCRdb, which keeps in-frame sequences with V and J called. Part of the clones is missing from these tables; in studies checked, under half for an unresolved V gene and the rest for unknown reasons. V and J calls and clone size are those listed in that table; D and trimming were worked out from the DNA. Counted in this sample were 240,000 or so clones; more than 75% of them appeared once. Over 8.5% of the sample comes from the top ten.

The sequencing used peripheral blood, collected in a trial of Ad26.COV2.S vaccine versus placebo. The origin of this receptor is a person between 18 and 65 years old who received the Ad26.COV2.S COVID-19 vaccine or a placebo. The sequence links TRBV28 to TRBJ1-2; 8 bases in the junction line up with TRBD1. For the CDR3, the sequence is CASSSDRENYGYTF. The DNA reads as follows: TGTGCCAGCAGTTCGGACAGGGAAAACTATGGCTACACCTTC.